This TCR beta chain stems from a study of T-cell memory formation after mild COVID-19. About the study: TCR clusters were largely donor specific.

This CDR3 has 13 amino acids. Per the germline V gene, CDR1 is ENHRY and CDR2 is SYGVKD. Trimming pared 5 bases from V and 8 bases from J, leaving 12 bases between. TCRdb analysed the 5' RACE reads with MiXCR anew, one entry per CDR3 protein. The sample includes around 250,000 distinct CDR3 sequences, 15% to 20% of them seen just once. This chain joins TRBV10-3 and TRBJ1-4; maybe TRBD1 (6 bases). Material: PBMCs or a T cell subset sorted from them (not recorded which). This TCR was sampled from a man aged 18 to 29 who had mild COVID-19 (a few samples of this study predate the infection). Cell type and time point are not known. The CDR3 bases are TGTGCCATCAGTTACAGGGTCGGAGAAAAACTGTTTTTT. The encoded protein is CAISYRVGEKLFF.